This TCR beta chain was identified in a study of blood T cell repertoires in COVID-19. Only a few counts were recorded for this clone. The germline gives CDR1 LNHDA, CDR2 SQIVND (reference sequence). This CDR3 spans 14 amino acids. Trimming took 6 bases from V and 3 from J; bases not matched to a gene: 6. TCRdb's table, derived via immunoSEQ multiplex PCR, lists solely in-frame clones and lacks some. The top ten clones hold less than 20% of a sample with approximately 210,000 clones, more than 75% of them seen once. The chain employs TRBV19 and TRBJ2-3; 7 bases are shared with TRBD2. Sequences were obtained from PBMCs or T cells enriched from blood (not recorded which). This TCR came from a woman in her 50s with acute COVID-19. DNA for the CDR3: TGTGCCAGTAGCCTCGGGGAGGGTACAGATACGCAGTATTTT. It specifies CASSLGEGTDTQYF.